The 9 T cell receptor beta chains in this list originate from one sample, sequenced in a study of cytomegalovirus exposure and HLA in healthy donors. Measured with immunoSEQ multiplex PCR; TCRdb has only the in-frame clones, and not every one. The sample lists tens of thousands of clones, just over 95% seen once, with 4.5% in the top ten. Sequenced sample: PBMCs. All receptors come from a woman younger than 35 in good health and CMV-seropositive.

CDR3 sequence reads: CASRPGLAYNEQFF. As DNA, the CDR3 is TGTGCCAGCAGGCCGGGACTAGCATACAATGAGCAGTTCTTC. This chain links TRBV7-9 with TRBJ2-1; 9 nucleotides line up with TRBD2. This CDR3 spans 14 amino acids. J lost 4 bases, V lost 6 bases, and 4 bases had no gene match. The germline V gene has CDR1 SEHNR and CDR2 FQNEAQ (reference sequence).

This clone has only one observation. The chain uses TRBV7-2 and TRBJ2-7; D is unclear. There are 14 residues in the CDR3. The V end lost 1 base, the J end lost 2 bases, and 9 bases lay between the germline ends. Germline V gene lookup returns CDR1 SGHTA and CDR2 FQGNSA. For the CDR3, the DNA is TGTGCCAGCAGCTTAGGGCTAGAGACCTACGAGCAGTACTTC. This codes for CASSLGLETYEQYF.

The gene calls are TRBV30 and TRBJ2-7, with no clear D. Germline V gene sequence: CDR1 GTSNPN, CDR2 SVGIG (reference sequence). The CDR3 covers 11 residues. V lost 5 bases and J 0 bases, leaving 5 bases between the germline ends. The CDR3 sequence: CAWGSSYEQYF. The CDR3 coding sequence is TGTGCCTGGGGCAGCTCCTACGAGCAGTACTTC.

The gene calls are TRBV4-3 and TRBJ2-1; D is perhaps TRBD2 (5 bases). The CDR3 runs to 17 residues. Germline V gene data show CDR1 as LGHNA and CDR2 as YSLEER. V was clipped by 1 base and J by 0 bases, with 13 bases between them. The CDR3 protein is CASSQAPRGRSYNEQFF. CDR3 DNA: TGCGCCAGCAGCCAAGCCCCCCGGGGTCGCTCCTACAATGAGCAGTTCTTC.

This chain uses TRBV28 with TRBJ1-1, with D perhaps TRBD1 (6 bases). Trimming removed 5 bases at V and 2 bases at J, with 15 bases between. This CDR3 is 15 amino acids long. From germline, CDR1 is MDHEN and CDR2 SYDVKM. This chain's CDR3 is CASSITGRFNTEAFF. The CDR3 DNA follows: TGTGCCAGCAGTATAACAGGGCGGTTTAACACTGAAGCTTTCTTT.

V is TRBV10-2 and J is TRBJ2-1; 9 bases agree with TRBD1. CDR3 length equals 15 residues. After removal of 9 bases from V and 4 bases from J, the junction contained 10 bases not matched to a gene. Per germline, CDR1 WSHSY and CDR2 SAAADI. CDR3 sequence: CASSSGTGLYNEQFF. The CDR3 DNA reads as TGCGCCAGTTCTTCCGGGACAGGGTTGTACAATGAGCAGTTCTTC.

The chain has TRBV25-1 and TRBJ2-1, with a tentative D call TRBD2 (6 bases). The germline V and J ends were trimmed by 5 bases and 1 base, with 12 bases remaining between them. CDR1 is MGHDK and CDR2 is SYGVNS in the germline V gene. The CDR3 is made up of 15 amino acids. CDR3: CASSPPGLSYNEQFF. CDR3 nucleotides: TGTGCCAGCAGTCCACCGGGACTTTCCTACAATGAGCAGTTCTTC. The variable domain in full, with the rest retrieved from reference TRBV25-1 and TRBJ2-1, is EADIYQTPRYLVIGTGKKITLECSQTMGHDKMYWYQQDPGMELHLIHYSYGVNSTEKGDLSSESTVSRIRTEHFPLTLESARPSHTSQYLCASSPPGLSYNEQFFGPGTRLTVL.

This clone has just one count. The chain joins TRBV29-1 to TRBJ2-7; TRBD2 matches 8 bases. The CDR3 spans 17 residues. V shed 0 bases, J shed 2 bases, and the junction held 12 bases outside the gene matches. The germline V gene encodes CDR1 SQVTM and CDR2 ANQGSEA. The CDR3 DNA reads TGCAGCGTTGAAGATCTGACATCCGGGACTAGTGCCTACGAGCAGTACTTC. It translates to CSVEDLTSGTSAYEQYF.

V and J are TRBV27 and TRBJ2-1, with 10 bases fitting TRBD2. The V segment lost 6 bases and the J segment 6 bases; nucleotides outside the gene matches: 5. The CDR3 covers 14 residues. Germline CDR1 and CDR2: MNHEY and SMNVEV (reference sequence). CDR3 amino acids: CASRPGLALNEQFF. CDR3 nucleotides: TGTGCCAGCAGACCGGGACTAGCGCTCAATGAGCAGTTCTTC.